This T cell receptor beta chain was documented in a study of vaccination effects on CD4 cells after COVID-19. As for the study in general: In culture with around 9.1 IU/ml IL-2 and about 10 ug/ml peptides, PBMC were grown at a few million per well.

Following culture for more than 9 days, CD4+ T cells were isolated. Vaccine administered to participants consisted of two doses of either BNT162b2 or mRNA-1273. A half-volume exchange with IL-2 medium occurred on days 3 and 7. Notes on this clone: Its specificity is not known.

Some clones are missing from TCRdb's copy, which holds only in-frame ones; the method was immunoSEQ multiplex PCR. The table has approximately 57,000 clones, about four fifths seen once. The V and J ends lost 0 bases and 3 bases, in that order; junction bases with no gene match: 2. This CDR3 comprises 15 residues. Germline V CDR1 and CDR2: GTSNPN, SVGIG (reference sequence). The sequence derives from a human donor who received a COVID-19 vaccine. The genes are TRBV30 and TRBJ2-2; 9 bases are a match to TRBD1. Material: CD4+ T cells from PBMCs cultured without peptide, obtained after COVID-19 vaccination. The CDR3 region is CAWSVRDRDTGELFF. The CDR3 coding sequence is TGTGCCTGGAGTGTAAGGGACAGGGACACCGGGGAGCTGTTTTTT.